This TCR beta chain comes out of a study of sequential checkpoint blockade in melanoma. The overall study: Both treatment sequences were followed by maintenance nivolumab.

This table comes from immunoSEQ multiplex PCR, and its TCRdb copy is limited to in-frame clones, with some not included. This sample carries some 15,000 clones, around 70% of them seen once, and the ten largest clones take approximately 24%. This clone was seen just once. The sample's treatment: randomized to nivolumab then ipilimumab (arm A) or the reverse (arm B). Live CD3+CD8+ CD19− CD56− cells were sorted from PBMCs. Trimming pared 0 bases from V and 1 base from J, leaving 13 bases between. This CDR3 has 16 amino acids. The germline gives CDR1 SGHRS, CDR2 YFSETQ. The source material was CD8+ T cells sorted from blood (inferred from file names), sampled from a patient given nivolumab and ipilimumab in sequence. The sequence came from a human donor with melanoma. The chain carries TRBV5-1 and TRBJ2-5; possible D gene TRBD1, 5 bases. DNA for the CDR3: TGCGCCAGCAGCTTGGAGGCCAGGGTCCTCCAAGAGACCCAGTACTTC. It codes for CASSLEARVLQETQYF.